This T cell receptor beta chain is drawn from a study of blood T cell repertoires in COVID-19. The protocol was immunoSEQ multiplex PCR, while the TCRdb copy is restricted to in-frame clones and leaves out a portion. This sample has 150,000 to 200,000 clones; roughly 84% occur once, and the top ten carry roughly 13%. The receptor's source is a man younger than 35 with active or convalescent COVID-19. Sequences were obtained from peripheral blood.

The CDR3 bases are TGTGCCAGCAGCTTCCAGTCTCGTGACTATGGCTACACCTTC. Amino acid sequence: CASSFQSRDYGYTF. This chain connects TRBV7-2 to TRBJ1-2; no clear D. V was shortened by 3 bases and J by 3 bases, with 11 bases between the two germline ends. This CDR3 region has 14 residues. CDR1 SGHTA and CDR2 FQGNSA come from the germline V gene.